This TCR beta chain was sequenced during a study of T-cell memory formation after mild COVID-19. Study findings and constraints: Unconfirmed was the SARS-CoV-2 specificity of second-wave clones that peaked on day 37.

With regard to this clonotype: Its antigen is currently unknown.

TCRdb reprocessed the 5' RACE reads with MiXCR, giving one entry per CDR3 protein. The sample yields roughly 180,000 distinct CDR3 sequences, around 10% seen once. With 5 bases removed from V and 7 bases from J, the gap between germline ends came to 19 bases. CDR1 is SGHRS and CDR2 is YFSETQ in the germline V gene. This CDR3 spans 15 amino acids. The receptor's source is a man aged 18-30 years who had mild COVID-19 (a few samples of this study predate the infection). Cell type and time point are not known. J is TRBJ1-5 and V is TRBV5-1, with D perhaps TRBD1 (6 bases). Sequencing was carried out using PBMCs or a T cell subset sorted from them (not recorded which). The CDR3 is CASSYDSARGQPQHF. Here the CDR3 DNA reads TGCGCCAGCAGTTATGACAGCGCCAGGGGCCAGCCCCAGCATTTT.